What follows are 21 T cell receptor beta chains derived from one specimen sequenced in a study of cytomegalovirus exposure and HLA in healthy donors. The primer mix had 60 Vbeta and 13 Jbeta primers. Produced via immunoSEQ multiplex PCR; TCRdb's table is partial and in-frame only. The sample yields about 120,000 clones, about 69% seen once. The specimen sequenced was PBMCs. The receptor set was obtained from a woman between 18 and 29 years old in good health and CMV-seronegative.

The V gene is TRBV5-1, the J gene TRBJ1-4; D unclear. Trimming cost V 0 bases and J 7 bases, with 13 bases left between them. The CDR3 extends over 15 amino acids. The germline V gene has CDR1 SGHRS and CDR2 YFSETQ. The CDR3 DNA follows: TGCGCCAGCAGCTTGGACCGACTTGAAGGTGAAAAACTGTTTTTT. This encodes CASSLDRLEGEKLFF.

V gene TRBV7-2 combines with J gene TRBJ1-2; no reliable D call. The germline V gene encodes CDR1 SGHTA and CDR2 FQGNSA. This CDR3 is 14 amino acids long. The V gene lost 3 bases and the J gene lost 0 bases, with 8 bases spanning the gap. CDR3 nucleotide sequence: TGTGCCAGCAGCTTCGGAGGAGCTAACTATGGCTACACCTTC. It specifies CASSFGGANYGYTF.

This chain uses TRBV7-2 with TRBJ1-5; tentative D call: TRBD1 (6 bases). Germline V gene sequence: CDR1 SGHTA, CDR2 FQGNSA. V lost 2 bases, J lost 2 bases, and 10 bases lay in between. The CDR3 extends over 15 amino acids. DNA for the CDR3: TGTGCCAGCAGCTTAACTTCAGGGGGCAATCAGCCCCAGCATTTT. This translates into CASSLTSGGNQPQHF. The variable domain in full, with the rest retrieved from reference TRBV7-2 and TRBJ1-5, is GAGVSQSPSNKVTEKGKDVELRCDPISGHTALYWYRQSLGQGLEFLIYFQGNSAPDKSGLPSDRFSAERTGGSVSTLTIQRTQQEDSAVYLCASSLTSGGNQPQHFGDGTRLSIL.

The rearrangement joins TRBV30 to TRBJ1-2; 9 bases agree with TRBD1. This CDR3 has 12 residues. Germline CDR1 and CDR2: GTSNPN and SVGIG (reference sequence). Trimming took 5 bases from V and 4 from J; bases not matched to a gene: 2. CDR3 nucleotides: TGTGCCTGGGGACAGGGGAGCTATGGCTACACCTTC. It yields the protein CAWGQGSYGYTF.

In this sample, this clone turned up a few times. V is TRBV10-3 and J is TRBJ2-6; 7 nucleotides align to TRBD1. J lost 2 bases, V lost 0 bases, and 10 bases had no gene match. The CDR3 has 19 amino acids. Germline V lookup: CDR1 ENHRY, CDR2 SYGVKD. The CDR3 bases are TGTGCCATCAGTGAGTCTAGTCGACCGGGGACAGCTGGGGCCAACGTCCTGACTTTC. It translates to CAISESSRPGTAGANVLTF.

In this sample, this clone turned up once. This chain uses TRBV4-1 with TRBJ1-4; TRBD1 matches at 10 bases. V lost 2 bases and J lost 5; bases outside the gene matches: 2. Germline V lookup: CDR1 MGHRA, CDR2 YSYEKL. The CDR3 loop spans 15 amino acids. The CDR3 loop reads CASSQRDRGNEKLFF. CDR3 DNA: TGCGCCAGCAGCCAACGGGACAGGGGAAATGAAAAACTGTTTTTT.

The chain combines TRBV19 with TRBJ1-4, with D unresolved. V shed 3 bases and J shed 3 bases, with 8 bases lying between them. The germline V gene has CDR1 LNHDA and CDR2 SQIVND (reference sequence). The CDR3 spans 14 residues. CDR3 loop: CASSIGEANEKLFF. The DNA for the CDR3 is TGTGCCAGTAGTATCGGGGAGGCTAATGAAAAACTGTTTTTT.

The chain recombines TRBV7-9 with TRBJ2-7, with 10 nucleotides matching TRBD2. V trimming: 5 bases; J trimming: 5 bases; junction bases outside the gene matches: 9. In germline, CDR1 is SEHNR, CDR2 FQNEAQ (reference sequence). This CDR3 region has 15 residues. The CDR3 sequence: CASSAHIAGGDEQYF. As DNA, the CDR3 is TGTGCCAGCAGCGCCCATATAGCGGGGGGTGACGAGCAGTACTTC.

This clone was seen a few times. The V gene is TRBV4-1, the J gene TRBJ2-1, with D hard to call. V was shortened by 2 bases and J by 6 bases, with 14 bases between the two germline ends. The CDR3 is 15 residues long. The germline V gene encodes CDR1 MGHRA and CDR2 YSYEKL. The CDR3 is CASSQSPSRSNEQFF. DNA of the CDR3: TGCGCCAGCAGCCAAAGCCCTTCACGGAGCAATGAGCAGTTCTTC.

V gene TRBV7-2 combines with J gene TRBJ1-3; possible D gene TRBD1, 5 bases. In germline, CDR1 is SGHTA, CDR2 FQGNSA. Trimming stripped 5 bases from V and 4 bases from J, with 12 bases between. The CDR3 runs to 14 residues. The CDR3 region is CASSIGGAGNTIYF. CDR3 nucleotides: TGTGCCAGCAGCATCGGGGGTGCCGGAAACACCATATATTTT.

This chain joins TRBV4-2 and TRBJ1-4; the match to TRBD1 covers 9 bases. After removal of 3 bases from V and 1 base from J, the junction contained 27 bases not matched to a gene. The CDR3 contains 24 residues. Germline V lookup: CDR1 LGHNA, CDR2 YNFKEQ. The CDR3 nucleotides read TGTGCCAGCAGCCAGAAGAGGGGGGGGGCACTACAGGGGGCGTCCCGTGGAACTAATGAAAAACTGTTTTTT. Encoded protein: CASSQKRGGALQGASRGTNEKLFF.

This chain joins TRBV19 and TRBJ2-3, with 10 positions matching TRBD1. Losses at the gene ends were 4 bases for V and 1 base for J; bases not matched to a gene: 8. The CDR3 consists of 17 residues. The germline gives CDR1 LNHDA, CDR2 SQIVND (reference sequence). Here the CDR3 DNA reads TGTGCCAGTAGTACGACAACCGGGACAGGGGGCACAGATACGCAGTATTTT. This encodes CASSTTTGTGGTDTQYF.

The chain carries TRBV6-1 and TRBJ1-1; D gene unclear. CDR1 is MNHNS and CDR2 is SASEGT in the germline V gene. The CDR3 consists of 15 residues. Trimming shortened V by 6 bases and J by 0 bases, and 14 bases separated the two germline ends. CDR3 sequence: CASSPFSIMNTEAFF. CDR3 bases: TGTGCCAGCAGCCCATTCAGTATCATGAACACTGAAGCTTTCTTT.

The V and J genes are TRBV28 and TRBJ2-7, with D perhaps TRBD2 (5 bases). This CDR3 is 15 amino acids long. Germline loops: CDR1 MDHEN, CDR2 SYDVKM. Trimming removed 6 bases at V and 6 bases at J, with 21 bases between. The CDR3 DNA sequence: TGTGCCAGCAGCTTGGGAGCTCGGGCGGCCAGCGAGCAGTACTTC. Translation: CASSLGARAASEQYF.

The chain uses TRBV2 and TRBJ2-1, with a possible D match to TRBD2 (6 bases). The CDR3 has 15 amino acids. Germline values: CDR1 SNHLY, CDR2 FYNNEI. Trimming took off 5 bases at V and 2 bases at J, with 13 bases between the two ends. The DNA for the CDR3 is TGTGCCAGCAGTCGGACTATAAAAACCTACAATGAGCAGTTCTTC. This encodes CASSRTIKTYNEQFF.

The chain uses TRBV11-2 and TRBJ2-7, with no clear D. V was pared by 5 bases and J by 3 bases, with 17 bases between. The length of the CDR3 is 15 residues. In germline, CDR1 is SGHAT, CDR2 FQNNGV. The chain's CDR3 is CASSPLIIGYYEQYF. CDR3 bases: TGTGCCAGCAGCCCACTAATTATTGGGTACTACGAGCAGTACTTC.

The chain carries TRBV5-6 and TRBJ2-2, with 14 bases that match TRBD2. With V trimmed by 6 bases and J by 7 bases, 11 bases remained unmatched. Per the germline V gene, CDR1 is SGHDT and CDR2 is YYEEEE. There are 17 residues in the CDR3. The CDR3: CASTSPTSGGASGELFF. The CDR3 coding sequence is TGTGCCAGCACCTCGCCGACTAGCGGGGGGGCTAGCGGGGAGCTGTTTTTT.

The rearrangement links TRBV5-6 to TRBJ2-3, with 9 bases fitting TRBD2. The junction had 11 bases not matched to a gene; V was cut back by 4 bases and J by 2 bases. This CDR3 is 17 amino acids long. Germline CDR1 and CDR2: SGHDT and YYEEEE. This CDR3 reads CASSLTVRLADTDTQYF. In nucleotides, the CDR3 is TGTGCCAGCAGCCTGACCGTAAGACTAGCGGACACAGATACGCAGTATTTT.

The V call is TRBV19, the J call TRBJ1-3, with unresolved D. This CDR3 comprises 14 residues. Trimming left V 9 bases short and J 0 bases short, with 12 bases between. Germline values: CDR1 LNHDA, CDR2 SQIVND (reference sequence). The CDR3 here is CASLGWSSGNTIYF. The CDR3 DNA sequence: TGTGCCAGCCTCGGGTGGAGCTCTGGAAACACCATATATTTT.

The chain is built from TRBV29-1 and TRBJ1-2; D gene ambiguous. This CDR3 is built from 14 residues. The germline V gene encodes CDR1 SQVTM and CDR2 ANQGSEA. V shed 5 bases and J shed 4 bases, with 17 bases lying between them. CDR3 amino acids: CSVTHFSSSYGYTF. In DNA, the CDR3 is TGCAGCGTTACCCACTTCAGTTCTAGCTATGGCTACACCTTC. The full variable domain, its missing parts supplied by reference TRBV29-1 and TRBJ1-2, is SAVISQKPSRDICQRGTSLTIQCQVDSQVTMMFWYRQQPGQSLTLIATANQGSEATYESGFVIDKFPISRPNLTFSTLTVSNMSPEDSSIYLCSVTHFSSSYGYTFGSGTRLTVV.

This chain joins TRBV28 and TRBJ1-5; unclear D gene. V was shortened by 5 bases and J by 3 bases, with 14 bases between the two germline ends. Germline V gene data show CDR1 as MDHEN and CDR2 as SYDVKM. The CDR3 sequence is 15 residues long. CDR3 bases: TGTGCCAGCAGTACGACTGAGCCGCTCAATCAGCCCCAGCATTTT. As protein: CASSTTEPLNQPQHF.